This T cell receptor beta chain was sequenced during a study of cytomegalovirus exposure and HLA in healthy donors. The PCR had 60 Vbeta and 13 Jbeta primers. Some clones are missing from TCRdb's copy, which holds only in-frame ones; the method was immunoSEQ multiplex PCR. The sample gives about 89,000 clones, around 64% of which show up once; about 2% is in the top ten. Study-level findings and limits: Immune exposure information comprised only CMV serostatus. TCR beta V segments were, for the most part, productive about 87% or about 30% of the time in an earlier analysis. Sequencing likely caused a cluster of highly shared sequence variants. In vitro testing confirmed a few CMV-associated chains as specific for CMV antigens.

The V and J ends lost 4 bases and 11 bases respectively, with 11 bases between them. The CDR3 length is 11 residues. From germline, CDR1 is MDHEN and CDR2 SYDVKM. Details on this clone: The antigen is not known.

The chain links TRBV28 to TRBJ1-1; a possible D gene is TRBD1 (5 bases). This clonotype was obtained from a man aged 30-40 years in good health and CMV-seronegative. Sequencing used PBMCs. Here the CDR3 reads CASSSRGWAFF. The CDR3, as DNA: TGTGCCAGCAGTTCTCGGGGGTGGGCTTTCTTT.